The rows below give T cell receptor beta chains drawn from one sample of a study of cytomegalovirus exposure and HLA in healthy donors. The data were produced by immunoSEQ multiplex PCR, yet TCRdb's version contains in-frame clones alone and is incomplete. Its listing shows approximately 100,000 clones. The sample was PBMCs. The source is a middle-aged man in good health and CMV-seronegative. Both conserved end residues are part of each CDR3. The D gene is left open where the match is weak.

V	J	D	CDR3	DNA
TRBV19	TRBJ1-4	-	CASSISPDSRGEKLFF	TGTGCCAGTAGTATATCCCCGGACAGCCGAGGTGAAAAACTGTTTTTT
TRBV5-6	TRBJ2-2	TRBD2	CASSKGLAGTGELFF	TGTGCCAGCAGTAAAGGACTAGCGGGGACCGGGGAGCTGTTTTTT
TRBV7-9	TRBJ2-5	TRBD1	CASSPRTGQETQYF	TGTGCCAGCAGCCCCAGGACAGGGCAAGAGACCCAGTACTTC
TRBV19	TRBJ2-7	-	CASRRGPNYEQYF	TGTGCCAGTAGGCGGGGCCCCAACTACGAGCAGTACTTC
TRBV30	TRBJ2-7	TRBD2	CAWSILGLAGPFEQYF	TGTGCCTGGAGCATACTAGGACTAGCGGGACCTTTCGAGCAGTACTTC
TRBV28	TRBJ2-3	-	CASKPGTSTDTQYF	TGTGCCAGCAAACCAGGGACTAGCACAGATACGCAGTATTTT
TRBV6-5	TRBJ2-7	TRBD2	CASSSGLAGRYEQYF	TGTGCCAGCAGTTCCGGACTAGCGGGGCGCTACGAGCAGTACTTC
TRBV28	TRBJ1-1	-	CASSRFTGRGTEAFF	TGTGCCAGCAGTCGATTTACAGGGAGGGGCACTGAAGCTTTCTTT
TRBV29-1	TRBJ1-4	-	CSVAGLREGKLFF	TGCAGCGTCGCGGGACTTCGGGAGGGAAAACTGTTTTTT
TRBV29-1	TRBJ1-4	TRBD1	CSVAKTGANEKLFF	TGCAGCGTTGCCAAAACAGGGGCTAATGAAAAACTGTTTTTT
TRBV29-1	TRBJ2-5	-	CSVKPQVVETQYF	TGCAGCGTCAAACCTCAGGTGGTGGAGACCCAGTACTTC
TRBV7-2	TRBJ2-7	-	CASSLGWRSYEQYF	TGTGCCAGCAGCCTTGGGTGGAGGTCCTACGAGCAGTACTTC
TRBV19	TRBJ1-5	TRBD1	CASSLTGVKGNQPQHF	TGTGCCAGTAGTCTCACAGGGGTTAAGGGCAATCAGCCCCAGCATTTT
TRBV6-5	TRBJ1-5	-	CASSAGGSSYQPQHF	TGTGCCAGCAGTGCCGGGGGGAGTTCATATCAGCCCCAGCATTTT
TRBV2	TRBJ2-5	TRBD2	CASRNLGGLAGYQETQYF	TGTGCCAGCAGGAACCTGGGCGGGCTAGCGGGGTACCAAGAGACCCAGTACTTC